The present TCR beta chain was sequenced within a study of blood T cells in healthy people across ages. The CDR3 covers 12 residues. Germline V gene lookup returns CDR1 SNHLY and CDR2 FYNNEI. The germline V and J ends were trimmed by 6 bases and 4 bases, with 9 bases remaining between them. A sample-barcoded 5' primer and a J-beta primer mix were used in a second PCR of roughly 7 to 11 cycles. Carrying 12 random nucleotides, a template-switch adaptor labeled each individual cDNA molecule. Every sample produced at least 2.5 million CDR3-containing paired-end reads. Each CDR3 protein gets one entry after TCRdb re-called the 5' RACE reads with MiXCR. The table shows approximately 800,000 distinct CDR3 sequences, with around 50% occurring only once. Researchers report isolating at least 6.5 million PBMCs per sample.

Sequencing was done on a sample of blood. The chain has TRBV2 and TRBJ1-2; D gene ambiguous. The sequence derives from a middle-aged man in good health. This CDR3 reads CASRDEFYGYTF. Written as DNA, the CDR3 is TGTGCCAGCAGGGACGAATTCTATGGCTACACCTTC.